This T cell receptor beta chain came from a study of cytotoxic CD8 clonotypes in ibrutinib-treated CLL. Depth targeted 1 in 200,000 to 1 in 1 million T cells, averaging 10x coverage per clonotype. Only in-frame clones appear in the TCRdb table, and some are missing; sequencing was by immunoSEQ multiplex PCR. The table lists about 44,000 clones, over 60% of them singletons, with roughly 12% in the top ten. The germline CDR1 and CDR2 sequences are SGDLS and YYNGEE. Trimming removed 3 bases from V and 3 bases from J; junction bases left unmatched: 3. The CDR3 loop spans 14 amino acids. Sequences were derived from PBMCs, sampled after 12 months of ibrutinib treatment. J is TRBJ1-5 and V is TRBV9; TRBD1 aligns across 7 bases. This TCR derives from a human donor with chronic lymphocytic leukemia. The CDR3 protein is CASSAGTVNQPQHF. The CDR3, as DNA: TGTGCCAGCAGCGCTGGGACAGTCAATCAGCCCCAGCATTTT.